This T cell receptor (beta chain) was found in a study of cytomegalovirus exposure and HLA in healthy donors. Overall study context: In a later analysis, it was reported that the roughly 120 validation repertoires had been produced on the same platform as the 500 to 850 repertoires belonging to the first cohort.

Points on this clone: What it binds is unknown.

There are 16 residues in the CDR3. Trimming removed 6 bases from V and 0 bases from J, with 18 bases in between. Germline V gene lookup returns CDR1 SGHDT and CDR2 YYEEEE. The donors were members of the validation cohort comprising over 90 subjects, separate from the approximately 630-subject first cohort. The repertoire was sequenced with immunoSEQ multiplex PCR; TCRdb's copy has only in-frame clones and lacks some. The sample carries 95,000 to 150,000 clones, 85% to 90% recorded once. Study observations and caveats: The majority of TCR sequences were rare, yet some public TCRs appeared in many donors. According to a subsequent analysis, TCR clusters from the first cohort were inclined to appear together in the 100 to 150 validation repertoires.

The sample consisted of PBMCs. This receptor was obtained from a woman younger than 35 in good health and CMV-seropositive. This rearrangement joins TRBV5-6 to TRBJ1-2, with D possibly TRBD1 on 6 matching bases. CDR3 region: CASMTAPTGANYGYTF. The CDR3 DNA reads TGTGCCAGCATGACGGCCCCGACAGGAGCTAACTATGGCTACACCTTC.